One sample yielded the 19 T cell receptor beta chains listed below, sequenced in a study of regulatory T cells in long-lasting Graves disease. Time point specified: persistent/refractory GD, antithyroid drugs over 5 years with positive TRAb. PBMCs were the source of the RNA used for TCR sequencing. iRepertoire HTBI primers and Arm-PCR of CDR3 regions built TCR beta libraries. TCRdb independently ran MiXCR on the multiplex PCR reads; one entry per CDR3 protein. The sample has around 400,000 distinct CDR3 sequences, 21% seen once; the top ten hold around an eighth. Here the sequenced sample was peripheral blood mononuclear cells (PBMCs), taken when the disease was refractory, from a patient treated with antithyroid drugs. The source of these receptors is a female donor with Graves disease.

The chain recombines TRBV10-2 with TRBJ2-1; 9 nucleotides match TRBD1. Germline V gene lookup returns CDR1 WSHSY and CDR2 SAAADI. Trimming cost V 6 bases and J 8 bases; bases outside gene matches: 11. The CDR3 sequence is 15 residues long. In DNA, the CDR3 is TGCGCCAGCAGCGCTGGGACAGGGAATTCCGATGAGCAGTTCTTC. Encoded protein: CASSAGTGNSDEQFF.

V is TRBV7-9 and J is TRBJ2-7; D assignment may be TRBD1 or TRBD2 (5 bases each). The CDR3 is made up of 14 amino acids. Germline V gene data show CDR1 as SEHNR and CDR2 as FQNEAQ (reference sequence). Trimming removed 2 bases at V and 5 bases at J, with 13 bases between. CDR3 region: CASSLMGPGDEQYF. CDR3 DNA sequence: TGTGCCAGCAGCTTAATGGGACCCGGGGACGAGCAGTACTTC.

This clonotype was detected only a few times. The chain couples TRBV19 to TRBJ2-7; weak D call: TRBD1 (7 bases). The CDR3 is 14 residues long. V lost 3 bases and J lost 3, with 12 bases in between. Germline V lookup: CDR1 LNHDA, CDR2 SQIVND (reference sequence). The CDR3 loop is CASSIGGGGYEQYF. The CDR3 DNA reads TGTGCCAGTAGTATCGGAGGGGGCGGCTACGAGCAGTACTTC. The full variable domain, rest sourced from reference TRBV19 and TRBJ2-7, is DGGITQSPKYLFRKEGQNVTLSCEQNLNHDAMYWYRQDPGQGLRLIYYSQIVNDFQKGDIAEGYSVSREKKESFPLTVTSAQKNPTAFYLCASSIGGGGYEQYFGPGTRLTVT.

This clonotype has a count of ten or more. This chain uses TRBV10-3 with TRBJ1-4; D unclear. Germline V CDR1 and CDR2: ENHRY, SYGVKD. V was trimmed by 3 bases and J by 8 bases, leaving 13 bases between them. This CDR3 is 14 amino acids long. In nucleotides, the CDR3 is TGTGCCATCAGTGAATGGGAAGGCCGCGAAAAACTGTTTTTT. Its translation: CAISEWEGREKLFF.

This CDR3 is CASSLVTSAGSNTGELFF. CDR3 sequence (DNA): TGTGCCAGCAGCTTGGTCACCTCGGCGGGTTCGAACACCGGGGAGCTGTTTTTT. The chain has TRBV5-6 and TRBJ2-2, with a weak D call TRBD2 (5 bases). This CDR3 comprises 18 residues. Germline CDR1 and CDR2: SGHDT and YYEEEE. V dropped 0 bases and J dropped 0 bases, with 15 bases sitting between them.

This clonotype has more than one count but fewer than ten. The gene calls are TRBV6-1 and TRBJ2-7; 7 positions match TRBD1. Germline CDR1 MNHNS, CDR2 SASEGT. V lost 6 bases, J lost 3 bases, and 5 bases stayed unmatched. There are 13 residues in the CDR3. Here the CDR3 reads CASRVSGGYEQYF. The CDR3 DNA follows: TGTGCCAGCAGGGTCTCAGGGGGCTACGAGCAGTACTTC.

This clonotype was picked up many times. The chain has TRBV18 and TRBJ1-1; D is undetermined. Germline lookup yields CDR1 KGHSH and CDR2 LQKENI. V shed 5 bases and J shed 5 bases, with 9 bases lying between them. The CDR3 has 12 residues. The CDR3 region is CASSGGRTEAFF. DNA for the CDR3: TGTGCCAGCTCAGGAGGGCGGACTGAAGCTTTCTTT.

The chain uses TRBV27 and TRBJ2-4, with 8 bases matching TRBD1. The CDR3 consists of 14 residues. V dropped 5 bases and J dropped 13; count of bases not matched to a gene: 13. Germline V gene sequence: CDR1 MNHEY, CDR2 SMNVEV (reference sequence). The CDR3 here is CASSTGGNPVGQYF. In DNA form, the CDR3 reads TGTGCCAGCAGTACAGGGGGGAACCCGGTGGGACAGTACTTC.

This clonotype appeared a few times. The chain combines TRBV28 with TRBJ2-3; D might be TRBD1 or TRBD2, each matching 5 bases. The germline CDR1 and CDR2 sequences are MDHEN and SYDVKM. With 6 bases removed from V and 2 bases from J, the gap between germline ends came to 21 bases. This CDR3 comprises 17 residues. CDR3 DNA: TGTGCCAGCAGGGGGGTCCGGGCGGATTATGACACAGATACGCAGTATTTT. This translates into CASRGVRADYDTDTQYF.

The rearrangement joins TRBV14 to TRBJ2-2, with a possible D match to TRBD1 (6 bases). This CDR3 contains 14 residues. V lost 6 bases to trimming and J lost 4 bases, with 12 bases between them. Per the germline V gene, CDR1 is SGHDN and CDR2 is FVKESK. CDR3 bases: TGTGCCAGCAGTATGGGACACCTCACCGGGGAGCTGTTTTTT. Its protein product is CASSMGHLTGELFF.

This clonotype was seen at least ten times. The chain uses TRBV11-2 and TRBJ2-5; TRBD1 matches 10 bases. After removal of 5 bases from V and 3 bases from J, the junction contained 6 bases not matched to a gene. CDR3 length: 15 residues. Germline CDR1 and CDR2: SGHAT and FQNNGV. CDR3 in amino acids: CASSRAGQGKETQYF. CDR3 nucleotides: TGTGCCAGCAGCCGAGCGGGACAGGGGAAAGAGACCCAGTACTTC.

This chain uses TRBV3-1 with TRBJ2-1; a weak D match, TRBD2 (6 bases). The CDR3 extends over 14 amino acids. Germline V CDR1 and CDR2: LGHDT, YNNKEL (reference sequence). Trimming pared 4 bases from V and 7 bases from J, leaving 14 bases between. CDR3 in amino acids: CASSPRISGNEQFF. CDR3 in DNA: TGTGCCAGCAGCCCTAGGATCAGCGGGAATGAGCAGTTCTTC.

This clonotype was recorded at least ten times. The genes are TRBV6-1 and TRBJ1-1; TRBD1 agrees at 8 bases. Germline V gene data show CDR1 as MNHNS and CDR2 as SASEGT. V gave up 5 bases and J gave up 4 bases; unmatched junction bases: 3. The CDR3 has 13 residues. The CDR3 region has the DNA TGTGCCAGCAGTCCAACAGGGGGCACTGAAGCTTTCTTT. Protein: CASSPTGGTEAFF.

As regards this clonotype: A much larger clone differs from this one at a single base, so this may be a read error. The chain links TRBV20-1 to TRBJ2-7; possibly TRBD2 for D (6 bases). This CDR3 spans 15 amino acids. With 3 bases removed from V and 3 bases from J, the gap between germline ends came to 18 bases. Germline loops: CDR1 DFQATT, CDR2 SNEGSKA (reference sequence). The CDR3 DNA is TGCAGTGCTAGGCCCCCTCACGGGGAGGTCTACGAGCAGTACTTC. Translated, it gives CSARPPHGEVYEQYF.

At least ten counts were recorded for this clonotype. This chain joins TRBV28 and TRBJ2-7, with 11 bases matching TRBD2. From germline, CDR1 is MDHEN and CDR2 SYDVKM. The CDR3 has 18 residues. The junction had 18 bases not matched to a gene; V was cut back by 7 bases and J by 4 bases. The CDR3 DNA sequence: TGTGCCAGCAACATTGTTGGAGGAACCGGGACTAGCGGATACGAGCAGTACTTC. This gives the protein CASNIVGGTGTSGYEQYF.

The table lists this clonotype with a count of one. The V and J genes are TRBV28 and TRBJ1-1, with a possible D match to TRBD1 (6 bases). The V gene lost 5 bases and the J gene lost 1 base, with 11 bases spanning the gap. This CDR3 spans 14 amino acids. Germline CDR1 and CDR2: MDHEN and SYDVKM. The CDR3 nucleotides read TGTGCCAGCAGTCGCCCGGGACAGAACACTGAAGCTTTCTTT. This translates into CASSRPGQNTEAFF.

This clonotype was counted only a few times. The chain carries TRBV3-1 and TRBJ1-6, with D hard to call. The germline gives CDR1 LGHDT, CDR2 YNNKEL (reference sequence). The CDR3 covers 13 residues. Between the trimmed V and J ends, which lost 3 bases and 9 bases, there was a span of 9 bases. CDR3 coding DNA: TGTGCCAGCAGCCACCAGGCACCTTCACCCCTCCACTTT. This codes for CASSHQAPSPLHF.

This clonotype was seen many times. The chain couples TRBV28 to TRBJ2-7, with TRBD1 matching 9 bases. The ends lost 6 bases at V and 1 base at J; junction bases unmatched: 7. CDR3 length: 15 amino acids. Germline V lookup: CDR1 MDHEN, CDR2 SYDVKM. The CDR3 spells CASSKSGTGSYEQYF. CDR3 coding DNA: TGTGCCAGCAGCAAATCCGGGACAGGGTCCTACGAGCAGTACTTC.

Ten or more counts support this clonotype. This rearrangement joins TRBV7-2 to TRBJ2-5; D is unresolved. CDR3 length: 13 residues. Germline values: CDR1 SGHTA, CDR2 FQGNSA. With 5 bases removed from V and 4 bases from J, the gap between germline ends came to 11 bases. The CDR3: CASSAMFRETQYF. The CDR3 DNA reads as TGTGCCAGCAGCGCTATGTTCAGAGAGACCCAGTACTTC.